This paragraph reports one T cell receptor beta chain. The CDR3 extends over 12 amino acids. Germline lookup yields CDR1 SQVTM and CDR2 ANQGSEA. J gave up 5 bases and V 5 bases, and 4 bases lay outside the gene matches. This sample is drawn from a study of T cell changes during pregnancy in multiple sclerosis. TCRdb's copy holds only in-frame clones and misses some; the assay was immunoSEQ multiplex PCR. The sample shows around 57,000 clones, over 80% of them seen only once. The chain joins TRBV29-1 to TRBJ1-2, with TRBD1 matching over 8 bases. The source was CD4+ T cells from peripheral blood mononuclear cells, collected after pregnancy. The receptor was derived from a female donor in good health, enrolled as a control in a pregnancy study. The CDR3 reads CSVNTGGYGYTF. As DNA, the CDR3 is TGCAGCGTTAATACAGGGGGGTATGGCTACACCTTC.